The entry below describes one TCR beta chain. What it recognizes is unknown. The data are from a study of type 1 regulatory T cells. Study background: T-allo10 is a Tr1-enriched, alloantigen-specific CD4 T cell product made in vitro.

Germline lookup yields CDR1 SGHRS and CDR2 YFSETQ. This CDR3 has 16 amino acids. Trimming cost V 0 bases and J 0 bases; bases outside gene matches: 6. A single record per CDR3 protein comes from TCRdb applying MiXCR to the reads. The data contain 60,000 to 70,000 distinct CDR3 sequences, roughly 60% of them seen just once; the ten biggest clones take up 7% to 8.5%. The clonotype was recovered from a human donor in good health. The chain couples TRBV5-1 to TRBJ2-7; 7 nucleotides align to TRBD2. The material sequenced was cultured T cells, either the whole culture or a sorted T cell fraction (not recorded which). Documented subset: Tr1-enriched cell product generated in vitro against host alloantigens. The CDR3 region is CASSLVAGASSYEQYF. CDR3 bases: TGCGCCAGCAGCTTGGTAGCGGGCGCTAGCTCCTACGAGCAGTACTTC.